Listed below are T cell receptor beta chains from one sample, sequenced in a study of T cell repertoires in cytomegalovirus infection. TCRdb recomputed calls from the reads with MiXCR, one row per CDR3 protein. The data contain 650,000 to 900,000 distinct CDR3 sequences, 30% to 35% of them seen just once; the ten biggest clones take up 9.5% to 15%. The antigens of these receptors remain unknown. Specimen: cultured CD8+ T cells from PBMCs, collected from culture after CMV antigen stimulation. These receptor sequences come from a human donor in good health (CMV status not recorded). Some clones in this sample may be carry-over from other donors' samples. Each CDR3 is given with its conserved first and last residue. D genes are given only for firm matches. Size tells how often a clone was seen (once, few, many) or the class of an expanded clone, and some rows leave it out.

cdr3_aa,cdr3_nt,d_call,clone_size,j_call,v_call
CASSIRDRVDEQFF,TGTGCCAGCAGTATCCGGGACAGGGTCGATGAGCAGTTCTTC,TRBD1,many,TRBJ2-1,TRBV12-3/TRBV12-4
CASSLFRTSGNEQFF,TGCGCCAGCAGCTTGTTCCGGACTAGCGGTAATGAGCAGTTCTTC,TRBD2,few,TRBJ2-1,TRBV5-1
CASSYSRQGASQPQHF,TGTGCCAGCAGTTACTCGAGACAGGGGGCGAGTCAGCCCCAGCATTTT,TRBD1,few,TRBJ1-5,TRBV6-2/TRBV6-3
CVSSPWKSGGAYTEQFF,TGTGTCAGCAGCCCCTGGAAGAGCGGGGGGGCCTACACTGAGCAGTTCTTC,TRBD2,-,TRBJ2-1,TRBV9
CASRQQGLGQPQHF,TGTGCCAGCCGCCAACAGGGGCTGGGTCAGCCCCAGCATTTT,TRBD1,-,TRBJ1-5,TRBV6-6
CATSSSSYNEQFF,TGTGCCACCTCATCCAGCTCCTACAATGAGCAGTTCTTC,-,few,TRBJ2-1,TRBV24-1
CASSLARGRDGYTF,TGTGCCAGCAGCCTAGCACGGGGGAGAGATGGCTACACCTTC,-,-,TRBJ1-2,TRBV7-6
CASRADRFNQPQHF,TGTGCCAGCAGGGCTGACAGGTTCAATCAGCCCCAGCATTTT,-,-,TRBJ1-5,TRBV6-2/TRBV6-3
CASSTRDRVPPEAFF,TGTGCCAGTAGTACCCGGGACAGGGTCCCCCCTGAAGCTTTCTTT,TRBD1,few,TRBJ1-1,TRBV19
CSLEEQSYNEQFF,TGCAGCCTCGAAGAACAGTCCTACAATGAGCAGTTCTTC,-,-,TRBJ2-1,TRBV29-1
CASSPTGQVNEQYF,TGTGCCAGCAGCCCCACGGGACAGGTAAACGAGCAGTACTTC,TRBD1,-,TRBJ2-7,TRBV7-9
CATSSSRGGLHEQFF,TGTGCCACCAGCTCTTCGAGGGGGGGCCTCCATGAGCAGTTCTTC,-,-,TRBJ2-1,TRBV15
CASSYPLVAVPRTTQYF,TGTGCCAGCAGTTACCCCCTTGTAGCGGTTCCTCGAACGACCCAGTACTTC,-,many,TRBJ2-5,TRBV6-2/TRBV6-3
CASREGDWTYNEQFF,TGTGCCAGCAGGGAGGGAGATTGGACCTACAATGAGCAGTTCTTC,-,few,TRBJ2-1,TRBV6-1
CASSLSTIRTSGRYNEQFF,TGTGCCAGCAGTTTATCCACCATTCGGACTAGCGGCCGCTACAATGAGCAGTTCTTC,TRBD2,-,TRBJ2-1,TRBV12-3/TRBV12-4
CASSIPGQTRSTDTQYF,TGTGCCAGTAGTATACCGGGACAAACGAGGAGCACAGATACGCAGTATTTT,-,-,TRBJ2-3,TRBV19
CSVDSRGAYNEQFF,TGCAGCGTTGACAGTAGGGGGGCCTACAATGAGCAGTTCTTC,-,few,TRBJ2-1,TRBV29-1
CASSRVGRPQHF,TGTGCCAGCAGCAGGGTGGGTCGGCCCCAGCATTTT,-,few,TRBJ1-5,TRBV6-5
CATSSAPGQGTDTQYF,TGTGCCACCAGTTCGGCACCGGGACAGGGCACAGATACGCAGTATTTT,TRBD1,few,TRBJ2-3,TRBV24-1
CASSRRNSGLDYEQYF,TGTGCCAGCAGTCGCCGTAATAGCGGACTTGACTACGAGCAGTACTTC,-,few,TRBJ2-7,TRBV7-9
CASSLAEQNYGYTF,TGTGCCAGCAGCTTGGCCGAGCAAAACTATGGCTACACCTTC,-,once,TRBJ1-2,TRBV5-4
CASSPPPEWGQYF,TGTGCCAGCAGCCCGCCCCCAGAGTGGGGGCAGTATTTT,-,-,TRBJ2-3,TRBV7-9
CTSSQERGKVDGELFF,TGTACCAGCAGCCAAGAAAGAGGGAAAGTAGACGGGGAGCTGTTTTTT,-,-,TRBJ2-2,TRBV4-2
CASSDKGRWTEAFF,TGTGCCAGCAGTGACAAGGGGCGGTGGACTGAAGCTTTCTTT,-,few,TRBJ1-1,TRBV6-4
CASSLVGAIPGELFF,TGTGCCAGCAGCTTAGTGGGGGCGATTCCAGGGGAGCTGTTTTTT,-,-,TRBJ2-2,TRBV7-6
CASDYRGQETQYF,TGTGCCAGCGATTACAGGGGCCAAGAGACCCAGTACTTC,TRBD1,few,TRBJ2-5,TRBV6-2/TRBV6-3
CSAPPGTSGGYSYNEQFF,TGCAGTGCTCCCCCCGGGACTAGCGGGGGGTACTCCTACAATGAGCAGTTCTTC,TRBD2,-,TRBJ2-1,TRBV20-1
CSARRHDTGELFF,TGCAGTGCTAGGAGGCACGATACCGGGGAGCTGTTTTTT,-,once,TRBJ2-2,TRBV20-1
CASSLVASEQFF,TGTGCCAGCAGCTTAGTTGCGAGTGAGCAGTTCTTC,-,few,TRBJ2-1,TRBV7-9
CASRPGTGGYISYNEQFF,TGCGCCAGCAGACCCGGGACAGGGGGCTATATCTCCTACAATGAGCAGTTCTTC,TRBD1,-,TRBJ2-1,TRBV5-1
CASSGWERDIQYF,TGTGCCAGCAGTGGGTGGGAGAGGGACATTCAGTACTTC,-,many,TRBJ2-4,TRBV7-2
CASSLAADNEQFF,TGTGCCAGCAGCTTAGCGGCGGACAATGAGCAGTTCTTC,-,-,TRBJ2-1,TRBV13
CASGRSSYNEQFF,TGTGCGTCGGGTAGGAGCTCCTACAATGAGCAGTTCTTC,-,-,TRBJ2-1,TRBV19
CASAQGNTGELFF,TGTGCCAGCGCACAGGGGAACACCGGGGAGCTGTTTTTT,-,-,TRBJ2-2,TRBV27
CASSPPQGSYEQYF,TGTGCCAGCTCACCACCGCAGGGCTCCTACGAGCAGTACTTC,-,few,TRBJ2-7,TRBV18
CASSLYSMTGSSTDTQYF,TGTGCCAGCAGTTTATACTCGATGACAGGGAGTTCGACAGATACGCAGTATTTT,TRBD1,-,TRBJ2-3,TRBV28
CSALYTKTEISNYGYTF,TGCAGTGCTCTTTACACGAAAACTGAAATATCCAACTATGGCTACACCTTC,-,-,TRBJ1-2,TRBV20-1
CASSLLLAGEYNEQFF,TGTGCCAGCAGTTTATTACTAGCGGGGGAATACAATGAGCAGTTCTTC,TRBD2,-,TRBJ2-1,TRBV27
CASSHVGGRNEQFF,TGCGCCAGCAGCCATGTCGGGGGGCGGAATGAGCAGTTCTTC,-,few,TRBJ2-1,TRBV4-1
CASSSPQGADYGYTF,TGTGCCAGCAGTTCACCACAGGGGGCGGACTATGGCTACACCTTC,TRBD1,few,TRBJ1-2,TRBV28
CASSFGENSYNEQFF,TGTGCCAGCAGCTTCGGGGAGAACTCCTACAATGAGCAGTTCTTC,-,few,TRBJ2-1,TRBV11-1
CASSADGGPGNTIYF,TGTGCCAGCAGTGCCGACGGGGGGCCTGGAAACACCATATATTTT,-,-,TRBJ1-3,TRBV27
CASSRAQGPNTEAFF,TGTGCCAGCAGCCGAGCTCAGGGACCGAACACTGAAGCTTTCTTT,-,-,TRBJ1-1,TRBV7-8